These 19 T cell receptor beta chains share one sample of origin, sequenced in a study of blood T cell repertoires in COVID-19. Clones were read by immunoSEQ multiplex PCR, and TCRdb kept only the in-frame ones, dropping some. The sample holds tens of thousands of clones, over 60% seen once. Source material: peripheral blood. The source of these receptors is a woman in her 70s with COVID-19, enrolled during active disease.

The genes are TRBV9 and TRBJ2-1; no clear D gene. The CDR3 runs 13 residues. Per germline, CDR1 SGDLS and CDR2 YYNGEE. The V gene lost 4 bases and the J gene lost 2 bases, with 7 bases spanning the gap. CDR3 coding DNA: TGTGCCAGCAGCAACCGGGCCTACAATGAGCAGTTCTTC. This sequence encodes CASSNRAYNEQFF.

This chain joins TRBV5-1 and TRBJ1-2, with D possibly being TRBD1 (6 bases). This CDR3 has 12 residues. Trimming stripped 3 bases from V and 9 bases from J, with 12 bases between. Germline CDR1 is SGHRS and CDR2 is YFSETQ. The CDR3, as DNA: TGCGCCAGCAGCTCCGACAGGTTCAGCTACACCTTC. Protein product: CASSSDRFSYTF.

The rearrangement joins TRBV6-5 to TRBJ2-2, with 9 bases aligning to TRBD1. The CDR3 runs 14 residues. V lost 5 bases to trimming and J lost 6 bases; unmatched junction nucleotides: 4. Germline CDR1 MNHEY, CDR2 SVGAGI. The CDR3 region is CASSRDRAAGELFF. The CDR3 bases are TGTGCCAGCAGTCGGGACAGGGCCGCCGGGGAGCTGTTTTTT.

The chain recombines TRBV18 with TRBJ2-2; D is unresolved. This CDR3 comprises 15 residues. The V end lost 2 bases, the J end lost 1 base, and 8 bases lay between the germline ends. Germline assignment: CDR1 KGHSH and CDR2 LQKENI. The CDR3 loop reads CASSPTSVNTGELFF. The CDR3 DNA sequence: TGTGCCAGCTCACCAACCAGCGTGAACACCGGGGAGCTGTTTTTT.

This clone has only one observation. The genes are TRBV5-1 and TRBJ2-7, with 8 bases aligning to TRBD1. The CDR3 has 17 amino acids. After removal of 1 base from V and 3 bases from J, the junction contained 12 bases not matched to a gene. The germline CDR1 and CDR2 sequences are SGHRS and YFSETQ. The CDR3 protein is CASSLTDRGANLYEQYF. The CDR3 DNA follows: TGCGCCAGCAGCTTGACCGACAGGGGCGCCAACCTCTACGAGCAGTACTTC. Looking up the rest from reference TRBV5-1 and TRBJ2-7 gives the full variable domain: KAGVTQTPRYLIKTRGQQVTLSCSPISGHRSVSWYQQTPGQGLQFLFEYFSETQRNKGNFPGRFSGRQFSNSRSEMNVSTLELGDSALYLCASSLTDRGANLYEQYFGPGTRLTVT.

V usage is TRBV18 and J usage is TRBJ1-1; D perhaps matches TRBD1 (6 bases). This CDR3 contains 14 residues. Trimming left V 4 bases short and J 0 bases short, with 9 bases between. Germline CDR1 is KGHSH and CDR2 is LQKENI. The CDR3, as DNA: TGTGCCAGCTCACTAGGACAGCTGAACACTGAAGCTTTCTTT. The encoded protein is CASSLGQLNTEAFF. Based on the CDR3 plus reference TRBV18 and TRBJ1-1, the full variable domain is NAGVMQNPRHLVRRRGQEARLRCSPMKGHSHVYWYRQLPEEGLKFMVYLQKENIIDESGMPKERFSAEFPKEGPSILRIQQVVRGDSAAYFCASSLGQLNTEAFFGQGTRLTVV.

The rearrangement joins TRBV6-5 to TRBJ1-1; 9 bases align to TRBD1. After removal of 6 bases from V and 1 base from J, the junction contained 3 bases not matched to a gene. The CDR3 is 14 residues long. In germline, CDR1 is MNHEY, CDR2 SVGAGI. CDR3: CASSTGGGNTEAFF. CDR3 in DNA: TGTGCCAGCAGCACAGGGGGCGGGAACACTGAAGCTTTCTTT.

The chain recombines TRBV7-2 with TRBJ2-5; tentative D call: TRBD2 (5 bases). Germline V gene sequence: CDR1 SGHTA, CDR2 FQGNSA. CDR3 length: 14 amino acids. Deletions cut 5 bases from V and 5 bases from J, with 15 bases between. Here the CDR3 DNA reads TGTGCCAGCAGCCAACGAAGGTCGGGGGAGACCCAGTACTTC. Encoded protein: CASSQRRSGETQYF.

The chain combines TRBV4-3 with TRBJ2-2; 11 bases are shared with TRBD2. The germline V gene has CDR1 LGHNA and CDR2 YSLEER. Trimming at V came to 1 base and at J to 5 bases, leaving 6 bases not matched to a gene. The CDR3 has 17 residues. Here the CDR3 reads CASSQGPASGGTGELFF. Here the CDR3 DNA reads TGCGCCAGCAGCCAAGGGCCGGCTAGCGGGGGGACCGGGGAGCTGTTTTTT.

This clone has only a few counts. This rearrangement joins TRBV5-1 to TRBJ1-2, with 10 bases matching TRBD1. The CDR3 contains 13 residues. V was clipped by 2 bases and J by 8 bases; unmatched bases: 3. CDR1 is SGHRS and CDR2 is YFSETQ in the germline V gene. Here the CDR3 DNA reads TGCGCCAGCAGCTTAGGGACAGGGGAAGGCTACACCTTC. Translated, it gives CASSLGTGEGYTF.

V is TRBV6-1 and J is TRBJ1-2, with D tentatively TRBD1 (5 bases). The CDR3 covers 13 residues. CDR1 and CDR2 (germline): MNHNS, SASEGT. V was shortened by 6 bases and J by 13 bases, with 21 bases between the two germline ends. The CDR3 nucleotides read TGTGCCAGCAGGACAGACCAGTTCCTGTGGGGCACCTTC. Its protein product is CASRTDQFLWGTF.

The chain combines TRBV9 with TRBJ1-5; D gene uncertain. This CDR3 is 13 amino acids long. Germline V lookup: CDR1 SGDLS, CDR2 YYNGEE. Between the trimmed V and J ends, which lost 0 bases and 7 bases, there was a span of 8 bases. CDR3 region: CASSVEPGQPQHF. For the CDR3, the DNA is TGTGCCAGCAGCGTAGAGCCAGGACAGCCCCAGCATTTT. Full variable domain (missing parts from reference TRBV9 and TRBJ1-5): DSGVTQTPKHLITATGQRVTLRCSPRSGDLSVYWYQQSLDQGLQFLIQYYNGEERAKGNILERFSAQQFPDLHSELNLSSLELGDSALYFCASSVEPGQPQHFGDGTRLSIL.

The rearrangement uses TRBV3-1 (or the pseudogene TRBV3-2) and TRBJ1-3, with unresolved D. Germline CDR1 is LGHDT and CDR2 is YNNKEL (reference sequence). V dropped 0 bases and J dropped 0 bases, with 9 bases sitting between them. The CDR3 extends over 16 amino acids. The CDR3 is CASSQEAGSSGNTIYF. The CDR3 region has the DNA TGTGCCAGCAGCCAAGAGGCAGGCTCCTCTGGAAACACCATATATTTT.

This rearrangement joins TRBV5-1 to TRBJ2-2, with TRBD2 identical over 12 bases. From germline, CDR1 is SGHRS and CDR2 YFSETQ. V was clipped by 3 bases and J by 4 bases; unmatched bases: 4. There are 16 residues in the CDR3. The CDR3 loop is CASSWTSGVGTGELFF. CDR3 bases: TGCGCCAGCAGCTGGACTAGCGGGGTCGGCACCGGGGAGCTGTTTTTT.

The J gene is TRBJ2-3, the V gene TRBV4-3, with 11 nucleotides matching TRBD1. The CDR3 contains 15 residues. V shed 0 bases, J shed 5 bases, and the junction held 1 base outside the gene matches. CDR1 and CDR2 from the germline V gene are LGHNA and YSLEER. The CDR3 region has the DNA TGCGCCAGCAGCCAAGATGGGACAGGGGGAGATACGCAGTATTTT. It specifies CASSQDGTGGDTQYF.

A few counts support this clone. The gene calls are TRBV7-9 and TRBJ2-7; 10 bases match TRBD2. The CDR3 has 13 residues. Losses at the gene ends were 3 bases for V and 6 bases for J; bases not matched to a gene: 2. Looked up from germline, CDR1 is SEHNR and CDR2 is FQNEAQ (reference sequence). The CDR3 nucleotides are TGTGCCAGCAGCTTTACTAGCGGGACCGAGCAGTACTTC. Translating it yields CASSFTSGTEQYF.

V gene TRBV2 combines with J gene TRBJ2-2, with a possible D match to TRBD2 (6 bases). The V end was cut by 6 bases, the J end by 8 bases, with 16 bases between. The germline V gene encodes CDR1 SNHLY and CDR2 FYNNEI. The CDR3 length is 14 residues. The CDR3 loop is CASSVRLVTGELFF. In nucleotides, the CDR3 is TGTGCCAGCAGCGTTAGACTAGTGACAGGGGAGCTGTTTTTT.

The rearrangement uses TRBV5-4 and TRBJ1-1, with D tentatively TRBD1 (6 bases). This CDR3 is built from 11 residues. The germline CDR1 and CDR2 sequences are SGHNT and YYREEE (reference sequence). Trimming took off 5 bases at V and 11 bases at J, with 13 bases between the two ends. The CDR3 DNA sequence: TGTGCCAGCAGTGACAGGTTCGAGGCTTTCTTT. This sequence encodes CASSDRFEAFF.

The V call is TRBV19, the J call TRBJ1-2; 8 bases fit TRBD1. V was pared by 7 bases and J by 6 bases, with 7 bases of the junction left unmatched. The CDR3 has 13 amino acids. The germline V gene encodes CDR1 LNHDA and CDR2 SQIVND (reference sequence). CDR3 loop: CASTPTGAHGYTF. CDR3 coding DNA: TGTGCCAGTACCCCGACAGGGGCCCATGGCTACACCTTC.